Included here is one T cell receptor (beta chain) sequence, with context. The V end was cut by 4 bases, the J end by 1 base, with 6 bases between. The V gene's germline CDR1 is LGHNA and CDR2 YSLEER. This CDR3 region has 13 residues. This entry comes from a study of blood T cell repertoires in COVID-19. Study context: Acute and convalescent COVID-19 specimens originated in the United States, Italy and Spain. The analysed material was cDNA or gDNA that came from T cells, B-cell-depleted T cells, or PBMCs.

Study processing details: Amplifying reference gene primers gave estimates of nucleated cell counts. Sequenced by immunoSEQ multiplex PCR; TCRdb stores in-frame clones only, minus some. V, J and clone size were drawn from that table, and D and trimming were deduced from the DNA. The data show approximately 74,000 clones, roughly 90% seen once. The clonotype originates from a woman in her sixties or seventies with acute or convalescent COVID-19. What was sequenced was peripheral blood. The genes are TRBV4-3 and TRBJ2-3; D ambiguous. Here the CDR3 reads CASSRQGTDTQYF. For the CDR3, the DNA is TGCGCCAGCAGCCGGCAGGGCACAGATACGCAGTATTTT.